This T cell receptor (beta chain) was obtained from a study of cytotoxic CD8 clonotypes in ibrutinib-treated CLL. Study-wide background: Patient counts were ten to eleven relapsed/refractory, roughly 15 treatment-naive and about 18 IGHV unmutated. Responses: 24 partial, 2 complete; after median about 70 months, roughly 14 stayed remitted, roughly 12 progressed. Whole-study findings and limits: There were few public clonotypes, and on treatment they contracted or stayed stable.

Deep sequencing aimed at 1 in 200,000 to 1 in 1 million T cells' resolution. Some clones are missing from TCRdb's copy, which holds only in-frame ones; the method was immunoSEQ multiplex PCR. The sample carries 57,000 or so clones, around 52% recorded once. As concerns this clone: Its antigen is unknown.

Germline values: CDR1 LNHNV, CDR2 YYDKDF (reference sequence). The CDR3 consists of 16 residues. Trimming shortened V by 1 base and J by 0 bases, and 10 bases separated the two germline ends. This rearrangement joins TRBV15 to TRBJ1-5; D might be TRBD1 (6 bases). This TCR came from a human donor with chronic lymphocytic leukemia. The sample in question was PBMCs, obtained at disease progression, from a patient treated with ibrutinib. As DNA, the CDR3 is TGTGCCACCAGCAGAGTTATGGGGGCTAGCAATCAGCCCCAGCATTTT. This sequence encodes CATSRVMGASNQPQHF. The full variable domain, rest sourced from reference TRBV15 and TRBJ1-5, is DAMVIQNPRYQVTQFGKPVTLSCSQTLNHNVMYWYQQKSSQAPKLLFHYYDKDFNNEADTPDNFQSRRPNTSFCFLDIRSPGLGDTAMYLCATSRVMGASNQPQHFGDGTRLSIL.